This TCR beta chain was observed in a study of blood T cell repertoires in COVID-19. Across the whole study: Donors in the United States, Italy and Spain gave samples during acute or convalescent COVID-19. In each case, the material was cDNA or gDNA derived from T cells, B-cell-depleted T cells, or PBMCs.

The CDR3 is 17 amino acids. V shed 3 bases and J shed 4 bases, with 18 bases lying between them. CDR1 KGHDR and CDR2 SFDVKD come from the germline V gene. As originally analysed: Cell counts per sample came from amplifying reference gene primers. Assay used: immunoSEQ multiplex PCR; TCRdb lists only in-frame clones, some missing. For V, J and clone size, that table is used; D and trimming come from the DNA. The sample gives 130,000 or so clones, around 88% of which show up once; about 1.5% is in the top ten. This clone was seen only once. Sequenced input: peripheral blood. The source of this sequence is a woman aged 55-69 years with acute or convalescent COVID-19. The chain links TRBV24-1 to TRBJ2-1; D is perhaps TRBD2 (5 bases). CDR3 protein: CATSDPAPSLGYNEQFF. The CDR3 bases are TGTGCCACCAGTGATCCCGCCCCTAGCTTAGGTTACAATGAGCAGTTCTTC.